The entry below gives a single T cell receptor (beta chain) sequence along with its context. This clone has just one count. The antigen this receptor binds is unknown. No much larger clonotype is one base removed from it; base qualities were not supplied. These data come from a study of blood T cell repertoires in COVID-19 (dated by TCRdb to 2020 to 2021). Regarding the research as a whole: Samples from collaborators originated in the United States, Italy and Spain and spanned both the acute and convalescent phases of COVID-19. A freely available public database, intended as a resource for researchers studying the immune response to SARS-CoV-2, is where the repertoires were released. The dataset comprised deeply sampled blood TCRbeta repertoires from subjects exposed to, actively infected with, or recovered from COVID-19. HLA class I and class II types, where available, came from metadata supplied by the sample provider rather than from assay-based typing. The samples were drawn from the first 160 participants of the ongoing ImmuneRACE study and from some 1,300 subjects provided by 6 global collaborators. Nearly every sample came with metadata listing a de-identified subject ID, COVID-19 status, age in years and sex. The material from the prospective study consisted of cDNA or gDNA derived from T cells, B-cell-depleted T cells, or PBMCs.

The immunoSEQ Assay, a bias-controlled multiplex PCR, was used to amplify TCRbeta CDR3 regions from genomic DNA. Per the authors' processing: Within the assay, amplification of reference gene primers was used to estimate how many nucleated cells each sample contained. Sequence reads were collapsed and filtered to measure the absolute abundance of every unique TCRbeta CDR3 rearrangement. For each sample, productive Simpson clonality was calculated by taking the square root of Simpson's diversity index across productive rearrangements. Imported from immuneACCESS, the table was reduced by TCRdb to in-frame sequences with V and J called. These copies leave out some clones; in studies compared against another copy, an unresolved V gene accounts for under half, and the cause of the remainder is not known. For V, J and clone size, that table is used; D and trimming come from the DNA. The sample table lists almost 500,000 clones, less than 90% of them with a count of one. 6.5% to 8.5% of the sample comes from the top ten.

The CDR3 runs 11 residues from the cysteine to the phenylalanine. CDR3 DNA is the only sequence kept; it has 33 bases, read in frame from the first base. V is pared back by 3 bases and J by 9 bases, with 6 bases lying between the germline termini. From the germline V gene, CDR1 is MDHEN and CDR2 is SYDVKM. What the research found in general, with its limitations: Clinical and demographic metadata were provided uncurated, with the amount varying by source and participant.

In the prospective study, participants were about 18 to 89 years old, resided in 24 geographic areas of the United States, and were enrolled through a virtual design. Cohort assignment in the prospective study relied on participant-reported clinical history from a screening survey and a study questionnaire. For ImmuneRACE Cohort 3, a participant was defined as recovered based on two consecutive negative NP/OP PCR tests, clearance by a healthcare professional, or resolution of symptoms. In the prospective study, whole blood, serum and a nasopharyngeal or oropharyngeal swab were collected from each participant by mobile phlebotomists. Additional blood draws and questionnaires over an approximately 2-month period could optionally be provided by prospective study participants. Before DNA extraction, prospective study blood samples were shipped either frozen or at room temperature.

The chain couples TRBV28 to TRBJ2-1; no D gene call is confident. The sample consisted of PBMCs or T cells enriched from blood (not recorded which). This receptor was taken from a woman in her fifties or sixties who had recovered from COVID-19. The CDR3 protein is CASSLYPEQFF. The sequenced DNA: TGTGCCAGCAGTTTGTATCCTGAGCAGTTCTTC.